This T cell receptor beta chain derives from a study of shared clonotypes between healthy human individuals (dated by TCRdb to the early 2020s). Regarding the complete study: The cohort included three men and a couple of women between 18 and 49 years of age. For each donor, CD4 naive and CD4 memory were each run on three plates, CD8 naive on two plates, and CD8 memory on one plate. The study deeply sequenced blood TCR repertoires of about 5 healthy adults to estimate repertoire size and the extent of clonotype sharing between individuals. To increase sequencing depth and limit assay-specific biases, different laboratories used diverse techniques to prepare libraries and sequence TCR repertoires. Each donor's leukapheresis produced roughly between roughly 0.85 and 9.5 billion PBMCs.

Using the deep immunoSEQ assay, multiplex PCR amplified TCR CDR3 regions from genomic DNA. For each cell subset, the extracted genomic DNA was distributed evenly across all wells of several immunoSEQ 96-well plates, and each plate served as one replicate. For sorted subsets, each replicate PCR was loaded with around 200 ng genomic DNA, equivalent to some 31,000 T cell genomes. Purified libraries were measured with a Qubit 3.0 fluorometer, size-checked on a Bioanalyzer 2100, and measured again with the KAPA Library Quantification kit. Every immunoSEQ 96-well plate was sequenced on a dedicated single-read 150-cycle Illumina NextSeq 550 flow cell. As for how the authors treated the data: Because the immunoSEQ output included only junctional sequences and no quality scores, the filtering could not be the same as the filtering used for full-length reads. Sequences were annotated with PyIR, a Python wrapper for IgBLAST v1.9, using IMGT germline references to assign V/J genes and CDR3. Any read was removed if the V/J assignment was weak (E-value above 1e-6), the CDR3 was missing, or the read contained stop codons, out-of-frame junctions, or ambiguous translated residues. A V3J clonotype was defined by an identical inferred V gene, J gene, and CDR3 amino acid sequence. Percentage overlap between repertoires was computed as shared unique clonotypes divided by the size of the smaller repertoire. Repertoire richness was assessed with RTK rarefaction, the Chao1 estimator, and Recon v2.1 estimates of unobserved clonotypes. For all TCRbeta clonotypes obtained by the gDNA method from a handful of donors, generation probabilities were computed with OLGA. TCRdb stores this immuneACCESS table with in-frame sequences only. Part of the clones is absent; in the studies checked, under half of the shortfall reflects unresolved V genes, and no reason is known for the rest. V and J calls and clone size are given by that table; D and trimming were obtained from the DNA. Counted in this sample were about 2 million clones; roughly 94% of them appeared once. Around 0.13% of the sample goes to the ten largest clones.

Healthy HIV-negative adults with no recently reported acute infections or vaccinations were included as donors. Every donor was a Caucasian adult living in Nashville, Tennessee, USA. CD4+ T cells were enriched by magnetic negative selection, after which naive cells were positively selected on CD45RA and the negative fraction was taken as the memory subset. Blood was obtained by leukapheresis, after which PBMCs were separated by Ficoll-Histopaque density gradient centrifugation and cryopreserved in liquid nitrogen vapor phase. Analytical flow cytometry was used to check the purity and quantity of every magnetically sorted T cell population. Each sorted fraction had its genomic DNA isolated and then quantified by UV absorbance on a Nanodrop 2000c. About this clone: Its recognized antigen is unknown. Per-base quality was not reported, and no clone a single base away is much larger than it.

From its cysteine to its phenylalanine, the CDR3 spans 16 amino acids. Only CDR3 DNA is held: 48 bases, read in frame from base 1. Broad study findings and their caveats: Estimated clonotype richness was generally larger for naive than for memory subsets. Across a few donors, approximately 5% of naive CD4, approximately 3.5% of naive CD8, around 2.5% of memory CD4, and over 0.35% of memory CD8 clonotypes were shared. Pairwise subsampling indicated that sequencing depth was expected to affect the degree of clonotype sharing among donors. Because the study included a small number of donors, the genetic and exposure-history diversity represented was limited. Rarefaction of sorted-subset datasets indicated incomplete sequencing despite the large sequencing depth. Compared with non-shared clonotypes, clonotypes shared by all four sorted-subset donors had higher generation probabilities. Only blood was sampled, and tissue TCR repertoires likely differ from those in blood.

Sequenced input: naive CD4+ T cells sorted from blood. Per the publication, the cell subset or site label means: CD45RA+ positively selected. The sequence is built from TRBV21-1 and TRBJ1-2; the table calls TRBD1, which could not be checked here. TRBV21-1 is flagged as a pseudogene. The source of this sequence is a man between 18 and 35 years old in good health. The CDR3 reads as follows: CASSVQQGAGSYGYTF. In nucleotide form, the sequence is TGTGCCAGCAGCGTCCAACAGGGGGCCGGTAGCTATGGCTACACCTTC.